Below are 23 T cell receptor beta chains sequenced from a single sample in a study of graft-versus-host responses after intestinal transplantation. Their antigens remain unidentified. Produced via immunoSEQ multiplex PCR; TCRdb's table is partial and in-frame only. The sample holds about 70,000 clones, about 94% seen once. This specimen was unstimulated CD8+ T cells sorted from spleen or lymph node cells, taken before intestinal transplant. These receptors originate from a human donor who received an intestinal transplant.

This chain joins TRBV6-5 and TRBJ2-7, with D perhaps assigned TRBD1 or TRBD2 (5 bases each). Germline assignment: CDR1 MNHEY and CDR2 SVGAGI. The CDR3 consists of 14 residues. The V end lost 6 bases, the J end lost 5 bases, and 17 bases lay between the germline ends. The DNA of the CDR3 is TGTGCCAGCAGACCCTTTGGGACCCCACACGAGCAGTACTTC. Translating gives CASRPFGTPHEQYF.

The chain joins TRBV6-5 to TRBJ1-1; D is undetermined. Germline V CDR1 and CDR2: MNHEY, SVGAGI. Between the trimmed V and J ends, which lost 4 bases and 6 bases, there was a span of 15 bases. CDR3 length: 14 amino acids. DNA of the CDR3: TGTGCCAGCAGTTCCTTAGGAGGGCTGCCTGAAGCTTTCTTT. This sequence encodes CASSSLGGLPEAFF.

V is TRBV9 and J is TRBJ2-1, with 10 bases identical to TRBD2. The germline gives CDR1 SGDLS, CDR2 YYNGEE. The trim removed 0 bases at V and 5 bases at J, leaving 2 bases unmatched. The CDR3 extends over 15 amino acids. CDR3: CASSVGAGGHNEQFF. The CDR3, as DNA: TGTGCCAGCAGCGTAGGAGCGGGAGGGCACAATGAGCAGTTCTTC.

Only a few counts were recorded for this clone. V gene TRBV2 combines with J gene TRBJ1-4, with D hard to call. Per germline, CDR1 SNHLY and CDR2 FYNNEI. This CDR3 spans 13 amino acids. V was trimmed by 7 bases and J by 8 bases, leaving 14 bases between them. CDR3 in amino acids: CASIPNGREKLFF. CDR3 DNA sequence: TGTGCCAGCATACCTAACGGCCGGGAAAAACTGTTTTTT. Complete variable domain (other parts from reference TRBV2 and TRBJ1-4): EPEVTQTPSHQVTQMGQEVILRCVPISNHLYFYWYRQILGQKVEFLVSFYNNEISEKSEIFDDQFSVERPDGSNFTLKIRSTKLEDSAMYFCASIPNGREKLFFGSGTQLSVL.

The chain uses TRBV9 and TRBJ2-7, with D perhaps matching TRBD1 (6 bases). This CDR3 spans 16 amino acids. The V gene's germline CDR1 is SGDLS and CDR2 YYNGEE. V lost 0 bases and J lost 5, with 18 bases in between. The CDR3: CASSVVGTGSRDEQYF. For the CDR3, the DNA is TGTGCCAGCAGCGTAGTAGGCACAGGGTCACGCGACGAGCAGTACTTC. Using reference TRBV9 and TRBJ2-7 for the parts outside the CDR3, the full variable domain is DSGVTQTPKHLITATGQRVTLRCSPRSGDLSVYWYQQSLDQGLQFLIQYYNGEERAKGNILERFSAQQFPDLHSELNLSSLELGDSALYFCASSVVGTGSRDEQYFGPGTRLTVT.

The chain couples TRBV6-5 to TRBJ2-1; D may correspond to TRBD1 or TRBD2 (5 bases each). The CDR3 spans 16 residues. In germline, CDR1 is MNHEY, CDR2 SVGAGI. V was pared by 0 bases and J by 0 bases, with 9 bases between. The CDR3 here is CASSYSWGTSYNEQFF. The DNA for the CDR3 is TGTGCCAGCAGTTACTCGTGGGGGACCTCCTACAATGAGCAGTTCTTC.

This sequence joins TRBV19 and TRBJ1-2, with no clear D. The germline V and J ends were trimmed by 5 bases and 8 bases, with 24 bases remaining between them. The CDR3 sequence is 16 residues long. The germline V gene has CDR1 LNHDA and CDR2 SQIVND (reference sequence). In DNA, the CDR3 is TGTGCCAGTAGTCCCCGGACTGCCCTATTGTTCTACGGCTACACCTTC. This gives the protein CASSPRTALLFYGYTF.

This clone was detected once. V gene TRBV28 combines with J gene TRBJ2-1, with TRBD2 matching 7 bases. This CDR3 spans 14 amino acids. With V trimmed by 5 bases and J by 3 bases, 4 bases remained unmatched. The germline V gene has CDR1 MDHEN and CDR2 SYDVKM. The chain's CDR3 is CASSILAGYNEQFF. CDR3 bases: TGTGCCAGCAGTATTTTAGCGGGCTACAATGAGCAGTTCTTC. The full variable domain, rest sourced from reference TRBV28 and TRBJ2-1, is DVKVTQSSRYLVKRTGEKVFLECVQDMDHENMFWYRQDPGLGLRLIYFSYDVKMKEKGDIPEGYSVSREKKERFSLILESASTNQTSMYLCASSILAGYNEQFFGPGTRLTVL.

The chain carries TRBV27 and TRBJ2-7; D possibly uses TRBD1 or TRBD2 (6 bases each). Trimming removed 6 bases from V and 3 bases from J, with 12 bases in between. CDR1 and CDR2 (germline): MNHEY, SMNVEV (reference sequence). CDR3 length equals 13 residues. CDR3 DNA: TGTGCCAGCAGCGCCGGGGGCGGCTACGAGCAGTACTTC. Its translation: CASSAGGGYEQYF.

This clone was recorded once. This chain's CDR3 is CASSHSGDSMGETQYF. CDR3 DNA: TGTGCCAGCAGCCATAGTGGGGACTCTATGGGAGAGACCCAGTACTTC. This chain connects TRBV9 to TRBJ2-5, with TRBD2 as a possible D gene (6 bases). V was pared by 4 bases and J by 4 bases, with 20 bases between. This CDR3 has 16 residues. Looked up from germline, CDR1 is SGDLS and CDR2 is YYNGEE.

This clone has just one count. This chain uses TRBV7-8 with TRBJ2-1; the match to TRBD2 covers 11 bases. V gave up 5 bases and J gave up 0 bases; unmatched junction bases: 12. Germline loops: CDR1 SGHVS, CDR2 FQNEAQ. The CDR3 consists of 19 residues. The CDR3 sequence is CASSPPGTSGFRSYNEQFF. The CDR3 DNA reads TGTGCCAGCAGCCCCCCCGGGACTAGCGGTTTCCGCTCCTACAATGAGCAGTTCTTC.

The chain combines TRBV14 with TRBJ2-3; 10 bases align to TRBD1. The germline V gene encodes CDR1 SGHDN and CDR2 FVKESK. CDR3 length equals 17 residues. With 0 bases clipped from V and 2 bases from J, the junction kept 5 bases outside the gene matches. The CDR3 nucleotides are TGTGCCAGCAGCCAAGAGGACAGGGGGGTCCCCACAGATACGCAGTATTTT. Its protein product is CASSQEDRGVPTDTQYF.

This chain joins TRBV19 and TRBJ2-1, with no clear D. The CDR3 totals 15 residues. V was pared by 1 base and J by 0 bases, with 7 bases between. CDR1 is LNHDA and CDR2 is SQIVND in the germline V gene (reference sequence). DNA of the CDR3: TGTGCCAGTAGTATAGCCCGAAGCTCCTACAATGAGCAGTTCTTC. This sequence encodes CASSIARSSYNEQFF.

The chain carries TRBV6-5 and TRBJ1-4; TRBD1 matches at 9 bases. The CDR3 is 15 amino acids. Per germline, CDR1 MNHEY and CDR2 SVGAGI. The V and J ends lost 8 bases and 7 bases, in that order; junction bases with no gene match: 11. The CDR3 region has the DNA TGTGCCAGCCGTCCCGGGACAGGGCGACCTGAAAAACTGTTTTTT. Protein: CASRPGTGRPEKLFF.

The chain links TRBV7-9 to TRBJ2-5; TRBD2 matches 14 bases. The DNA end lines up better with TRBJ2-7; the J call may be wrong. CDR1 and CDR2 (germline): SEHNR, FQNEAQ (reference sequence). This CDR3 has 16 residues. The CDR3 loop reads CASSPGTSGSLDEQYF. The CDR3 DNA is TGTGCCAGCAGCCCCGGGACTAGCGGGAGTCTCGACGAGCAGTACTTC.

CDR3 sequence (DNA): TGTGCCAGCAGCTTAATCCCCCGACAGGGGAGGCCTGAAGCTTTCTTT. This translates into CASSLIPRQGRPEAFF. The gene calls are TRBV7-3 and TRBJ1-1; 8 bases are a match to TRBD1. V was clipped by 1 base and J by 6 bases; unmatched bases: 10. This CDR3 spans 16 amino acids. The germline CDR1 and CDR2 sequences are SGHTA and FQGTGA.

The rearrangement links TRBV4-1 to TRBJ2-3, with 9 positions matching TRBD1. With 1 base clipped from V and 4 bases from J, the junction kept 6 bases outside the gene matches. Germline CDR1 reads MGHRA; CDR2 reads YSYEKL. The CDR3 totals 16 residues. DNA of the CDR3: TGCGCCAGCAGCCAAGTCGGACAGGGGCAGTCAGATACGCAGTATTTT. As protein: CASSQVGQGQSDTQYF.

This clone was counted once. This chain uses TRBV7-8 with TRBJ1-3; D not certain. The CDR3 has 15 amino acids. V lost 4 bases, J lost 0 bases, and 10 bases lay in between. Germline V gene sequence: CDR1 SGHVS, CDR2 FQNEAQ. CDR3 bases: TGTGCCAGCAGCTCAGACGGAGGCTCTGGAAACACCATATATTTT. Translation: CASSSDGGSGNTIYF.

The chain combines TRBV29-1 with TRBJ1-3; 10 nucleotides align to TRBD1. The CDR3 has 15 amino acids. CDR1 and CDR2 (germline): SQVTM, ANQGSEA. The V segment lost 4 bases and the J segment 6 bases; nucleotides outside the gene matches: 9. CDR3 DNA sequence: TGCAGCGTTGTAAAGGACAGGGGGTACGAAAACACCATATATTTT. Its translation: CSVVKDRGYENTIYF.

This rearrangement joins TRBV27 to TRBJ2-7, with D maybe TRBD2 (5 bases). The V end lost 0 bases, the J end lost 1 base, and 10 bases lay between the germline ends. This CDR3 region has 15 residues. The germline CDR1 and CDR2 sequences are MNHEY and SMNVEV (reference sequence). CDR3 region: CASSLSRGSSYEQYF. The CDR3 DNA follows: TGTGCCAGCAGTTTATCTCGGGGTTCGTCCTACGAGCAGTACTTC.

The chain employs TRBV29-1 and TRBJ2-7, with 9 bases matching TRBD2. J gave up 1 base and V 0 bases, and 13 bases lay outside the gene matches. The germline CDR1 and CDR2 sequences are SQVTM and ANQGSEA. CDR3 length: 18 residues. CDR3 nucleotide sequence: TGCAGCGTTGAAGACGTAGCTAGCGGGACCATCCCTTCCTACGAGCAGTACTTC. This translates into CSVEDVASGTIPSYEQYF.

The gene calls are TRBV30 and TRBJ2-2; D unresolved. The germline V gene has CDR1 GTSNPN and CDR2 SVGIG (reference sequence). Trimming stripped 0 bases from V and 4 bases from J, with 3 bases between. The CDR3 length is 12 residues. The CDR3 loop reads CAWSVLTGELFF. For the CDR3, the DNA is TGTGCCTGGAGTGTCCTCACCGGGGAGCTGTTTTTT.

The chain links TRBV15 to TRBJ2-7; maybe TRBD2 (6 bases). CDR3 length: 17 residues. Germline assignment: CDR1 LNHNV and CDR2 YYDKDF (reference sequence). V lost 0 bases, J lost 5 bases, and 20 bases lay in between. The CDR3 coding sequence is TGTGCCACCAGCAGAGATTGGCGGGATCATACTCTAGACGAGCAGTACTTC. Protein product: CATSRDWRDHTLDEQYF.